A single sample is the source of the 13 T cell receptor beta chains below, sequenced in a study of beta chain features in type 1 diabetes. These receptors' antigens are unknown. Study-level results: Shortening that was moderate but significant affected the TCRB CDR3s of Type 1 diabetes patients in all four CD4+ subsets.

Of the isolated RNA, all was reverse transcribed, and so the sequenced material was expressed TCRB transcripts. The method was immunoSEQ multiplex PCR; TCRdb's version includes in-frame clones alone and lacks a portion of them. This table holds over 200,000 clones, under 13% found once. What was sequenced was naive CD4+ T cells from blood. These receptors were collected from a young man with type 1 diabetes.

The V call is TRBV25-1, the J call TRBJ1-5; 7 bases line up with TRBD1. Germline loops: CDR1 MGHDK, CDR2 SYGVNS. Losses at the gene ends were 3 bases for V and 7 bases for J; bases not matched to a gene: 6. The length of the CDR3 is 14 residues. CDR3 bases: TGTGCCAGCAGTGACGACAGGGATGCGCAGCCCCAGCATTTT. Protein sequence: CASSDDRDAQPQHF.

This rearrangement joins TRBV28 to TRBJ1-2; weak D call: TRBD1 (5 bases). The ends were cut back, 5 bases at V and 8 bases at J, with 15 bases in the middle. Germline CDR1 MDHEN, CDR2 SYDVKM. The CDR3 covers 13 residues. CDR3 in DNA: TGTGCCAGCAGTCGCCCTTCTAAGGGGGGCTACACCTTC. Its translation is CASSRPSKGGYTF.

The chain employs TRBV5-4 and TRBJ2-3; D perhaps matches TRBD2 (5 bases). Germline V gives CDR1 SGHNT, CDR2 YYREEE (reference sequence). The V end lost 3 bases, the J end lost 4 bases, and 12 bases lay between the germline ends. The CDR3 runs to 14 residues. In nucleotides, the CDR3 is TGTGCCAGCAGCTCAAGTCTGGGAGCAGATACGCAGTATTTT. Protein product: CASSSSLGADTQYF.

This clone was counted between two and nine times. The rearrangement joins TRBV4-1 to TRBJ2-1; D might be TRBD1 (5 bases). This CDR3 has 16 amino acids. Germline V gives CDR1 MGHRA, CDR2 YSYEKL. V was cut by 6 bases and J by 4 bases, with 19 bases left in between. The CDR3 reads CASRSFGRVGYNEQFF. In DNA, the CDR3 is TGCGCCAGCAGATCCTTCGGCAGGGTGGGGTACAATGAGCAGTTCTTC.

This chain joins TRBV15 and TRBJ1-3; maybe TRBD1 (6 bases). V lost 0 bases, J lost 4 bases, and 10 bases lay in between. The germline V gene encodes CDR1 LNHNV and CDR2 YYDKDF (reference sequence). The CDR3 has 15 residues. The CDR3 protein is CATSREAGAGNTIYF. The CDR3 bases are TGTGCCACCAGCAGAGAGGCAGGGGCAGGAAACACCATATATTTT.

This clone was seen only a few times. The CDR3 is CASSLDPGLYNEQFF. The CDR3 nucleotides read TGTGCCAGCAGCTTAGATCCCGGACTCTACAATGAGCAGTTCTTC. This chain links TRBV7-2 with TRBJ2-1, with a weak D call TRBD2 (5 bases). The CDR3 extends over 15 amino acids. Trimming shortened V by 1 base and J by 3 bases, and 10 bases separated the two germline ends. From germline, CDR1 is SGHTA and CDR2 FQGNSA.

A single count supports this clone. The CDR3: CASRGQGAMNTEAFF. For the CDR3, the DNA is TGTGCCAGCAGGGGACAGGGGGCGATGAACACTGAAGCTTTCTTT. This sequence joins TRBV2 and TRBJ1-1; 12 bases align to TRBD1. V shed 6 bases, J shed 0 bases, and the junction held 2 bases outside the gene matches. Germline CDR1 and CDR2: SNHLY and FYNNEI. This CDR3 has 15 amino acids.

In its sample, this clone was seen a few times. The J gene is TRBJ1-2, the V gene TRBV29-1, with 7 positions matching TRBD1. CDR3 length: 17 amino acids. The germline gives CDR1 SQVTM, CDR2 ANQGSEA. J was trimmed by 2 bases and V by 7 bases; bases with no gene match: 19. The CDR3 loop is CSATRGEQGRWNYGYTF. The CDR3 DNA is TGCAGCGCAACTAGAGGTGAACAGGGGCGGTGGAACTATGGCTACACCTTC.

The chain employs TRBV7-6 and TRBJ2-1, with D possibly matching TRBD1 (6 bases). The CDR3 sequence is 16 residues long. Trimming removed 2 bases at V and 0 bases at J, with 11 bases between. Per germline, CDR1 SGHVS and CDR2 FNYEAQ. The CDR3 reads CASSLWGPRSYNEQFF. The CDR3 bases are TGTGCCAGCAGCTTATGGGGGCCTCGCTCCTACAATGAGCAGTTCTTC. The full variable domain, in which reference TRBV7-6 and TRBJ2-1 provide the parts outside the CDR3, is GAGVSQSPRYKVTKRGQDVALRCDPISGHVSLYWYRQALGQGPEFLTYFNYEAQQDKSGLPNDRFSAERPEGSISTLTIQRTEQRDSAMYRCASSLWGPRSYNEQFFGPGTRLTVL.

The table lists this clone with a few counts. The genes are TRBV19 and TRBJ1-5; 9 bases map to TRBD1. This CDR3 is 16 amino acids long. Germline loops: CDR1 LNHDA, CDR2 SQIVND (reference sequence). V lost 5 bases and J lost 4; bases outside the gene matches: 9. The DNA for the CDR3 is TGTGCCAGTAGTCCGAGGGACAGGGCCGGGAATCAGCCCCAGCATTTT. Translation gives CASSPRDRAGNQPQHF. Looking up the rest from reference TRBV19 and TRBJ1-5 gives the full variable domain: DGGITQSPKYLFRKEGQNVTLSCEQNLNHDAMYWYRQDPGQGLRLIYYSQIVNDFQKGDIAEGYSVSREKKESFPLTVTSAQKNPTAFYLCASSPRDRAGNQPQHFGDGTRLSIL.

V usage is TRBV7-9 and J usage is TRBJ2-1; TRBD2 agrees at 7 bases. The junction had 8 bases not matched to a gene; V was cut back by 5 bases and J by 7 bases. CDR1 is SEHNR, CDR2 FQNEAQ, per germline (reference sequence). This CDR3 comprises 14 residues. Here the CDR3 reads CASSRTGTTNEQFF. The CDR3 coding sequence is TGTGCCAGCAGCCGTACCGGGACTACAAATGAGCAGTTCTTC. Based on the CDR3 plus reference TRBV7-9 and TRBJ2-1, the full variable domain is DTGVSQNPRHKITKRGQNVTFRCDPISEHNRLYWYRQTLGQGPEFLTYFQNEAQLEKSRLLSDRFSAERPKGSFSTLEIQRTEQGDSAMYLCASSRTGTTNEQFFGPGTRLTVL.

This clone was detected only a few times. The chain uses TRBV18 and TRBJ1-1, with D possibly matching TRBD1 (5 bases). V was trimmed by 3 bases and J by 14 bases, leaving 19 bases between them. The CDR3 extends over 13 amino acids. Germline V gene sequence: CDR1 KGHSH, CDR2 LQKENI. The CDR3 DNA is TGTGCCAGCTCACCGCGCCAGGGCGAGACGCAGTTCTTT. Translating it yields CASSPRQGETQFF.

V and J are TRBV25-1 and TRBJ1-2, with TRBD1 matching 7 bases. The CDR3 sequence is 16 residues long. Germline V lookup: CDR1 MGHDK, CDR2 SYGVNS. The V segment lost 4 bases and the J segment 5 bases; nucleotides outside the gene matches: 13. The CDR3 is CASSGWTGRTSYGYTF. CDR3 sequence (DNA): TGTGCCAGCAGTGGGTGGACAGGCCGTACATCATATGGCTACACCTTC.